These 17 T cell receptor beta chains came from one sample sequenced in a study of OX40 agonist ivuxolimab in advanced cancers. Sequencing was performed with immunoSEQ multiplex PCR; in TCRdb, only in-frame clones are kept and a portion is missing. The sample carries about 17,000 clones, around 80% recorded once. The source was CD4+ or CD8+ T cells sorted from blood, collected in a trial of the OX40 agonist ivuxolimab. The receptor source for this set is an adult with an advanced solid tumor such as melanoma, head and neck, liver or kidney cancer.

This chain joins TRBV29-1 and TRBJ2-6; no definite D call. Germline V gives CDR1 SQVTM, CDR2 ANQGSEA. Trimming cost V 3 bases and J 0 bases, with 9 bases left between them. The CDR3 runs to 15 residues. CDR3 sequence reads: CSVDSGNSGANVLTF. As DNA, the CDR3 is TGCAGCGTTGACTCTGGGAACTCTGGGGCCAACGTCCTGACTTTC.

This chain links TRBV19 with TRBJ1-1; 8 positions agree with TRBD1. Germline trimming cut 6 bases from V and 0 bases from J; bases unmatched to any gene: 12. The CDR3 has 17 residues. Germline V gene lookup returns CDR1 LNHDA and CDR2 SQIVND (reference sequence). The CDR3 sequence: CASSPIRGTGLNTEAFF. The CDR3, as DNA: TGTGCCAGTAGCCCGATCCGGGGGACAGGATTGAACACTGAAGCTTTCTTT.

The chain uses TRBV5-6 and TRBJ2-3; no definite D call. The CDR3 is 15 residues long. Trimming pared 4 bases from V and 7 bases from J, leaving 19 bases between. The V gene's germline CDR1 is SGHDT and CDR2 YYEEEE. The CDR3 DNA follows: TGTGCCAGCAGCCTGGCGGCAGGCGAACCGAATACGCAGTATTTT. This sequence encodes CASSLAAGEPNTQYF.

CDR3 region: CASSEYAGAGETQYF. CDR3 DNA: TGTGCCAGCAGTGAATACGCGGGAGCGGGTGAGACCCAGTACTTC. V usage is TRBV25-1 and J usage is TRBJ2-5; the match to TRBD2 covers 7 bases. Germline V lookup: CDR1 MGHDK, CDR2 SYGVNS. V lost 0 bases to trimming and J lost 5 bases; unmatched junction nucleotides: 6. There are 15 residues in the CDR3.

The rearrangement uses TRBV7-9 and TRBJ2-7; the match to TRBD2 covers 9 bases. Germline V gives CDR1 SEHNR, CDR2 FQNEAQ (reference sequence). The CDR3 is 14 residues long. Trimming cost V 4 bases and J 3 bases; bases outside gene matches: 4. CDR3 region: CASSSPAGGYEQYF. The CDR3 region has the DNA TGTGCCAGCAGCTCCCCAGCGGGAGGCTACGAGCAGTACTTC.

The chain carries TRBV10-1 and TRBJ2-7; TRBD1 aligns across 11 bases. V shed 4 bases and J 3 bases; nucleotides not matched to a gene: 5. The germline V gene encodes CDR1 WNHNN and CDR2 SYGVQD (reference sequence). The CDR3 is 15 residues long. The CDR3 DNA follows: TGCGCCAGCAGTGGTGGGACAGGGGGGCTCTACGAGCAGTACTTC. It yields the protein CASSGGTGGLYEQYF.

The chain carries TRBV18 and TRBJ2-7; weak D call: TRBD1 (5 bases). The length of the CDR3 is 14 residues. Deletions cut 4 bases from V and 2 bases from J, with 12 bases between. CDR1 is KGHSH and CDR2 is LQKENI in the germline V gene. The CDR3 loop is CASSLKDIAYEQYF. The DNA of the CDR3 is TGTGCCAGCTCACTTAAGGACATTGCCTACGAGCAGTACTTC.

The chain has TRBV19 and TRBJ1-4; possibly TRBD1 for D (5 bases). This CDR3 is 15 amino acids long. Deletions cut 4 bases from V and 5 bases from J, with 14 bases between. Germline V gene sequence: CDR1 LNHDA, CDR2 SQIVND (reference sequence). The CDR3 DNA sequence: TGTGCCAGTAGTACATCCGGGACCTCAAATGAAAAACTGTTTTTT. This sequence encodes CASSTSGTSNEKLFF.

The chain recombines TRBV18 with TRBJ2-3, with 13 bases that match TRBD2. Germline CDR1 and CDR2: KGHSH and LQKENI. The V segment lost 6 bases and the J segment 6 bases; nucleotides outside the gene matches: 3. The CDR3 runs 14 residues. The CDR3 region has the DNA TGTGCCAGCTCCAAACTAGCGGGAGGGGATACGCAGTATTTT. Its translation is CASSKLAGGDTQYF.

The chain couples TRBV10-3 to TRBJ2-3, with D possibly matching TRBD2 (6 bases). The CDR3 length is 18 residues. The germline V gene encodes CDR1 ENHRY and CDR2 SYGVKD. Trimming stripped 9 bases from V and 1 base from J, with 26 bases between. CDR3 DNA sequence: TGTGCCATGTCTGGGAGCCCTCGGGACTTGGGAGGCACAGATACGCAGTATTTT. Protein product: CAMSGSPRDLGGTDTQYF.

V gene TRBV18 combines with J gene TRBJ2-7; 8 bases fit TRBD1. CDR3 length: 13 amino acids. The germline CDR1 and CDR2 sequences are KGHSH and LQKENI. Trimming cost V 3 bases and J 7 bases; bases outside gene matches: 5. CDR3: CASSPGQVGEQYF. CDR3 bases: TGTGCCAGCTCACCGGGACAGGTGGGGGAGCAGTACTTC.

J is TRBJ1-1 and V is TRBV5-1; TRBD1 agrees at 8 bases. The junction had 4 bases not matched to a gene; V was cut back by 2 bases and J by 1 base. Germline V gene lookup returns CDR1 SGHRS and CDR2 YFSETQ. This CDR3 has 15 residues. The CDR3 region is CASSFGQGPNTEAFF. DNA of the CDR3: TGCGCCAGCAGCTTCGGACAGGGACCGAACACTGAAGCTTTCTTT.

The chain joins TRBV18 to TRBJ2-1; TRBD1 agrees at 7 bases. Germline CDR1 is KGHSH and CDR2 is LQKENI. J lost 4 bases, V lost 6 bases, and 6 bases had no gene match. The CDR3 contains 14 residues. This CDR3 is CASSSTGLYNEQFF. The CDR3, as DNA: TGTGCCAGCTCGTCGACAGGGTTGTACAATGAGCAGTTCTTC.

A single count supports this clone. The junction does not match germline at one end; this may be a read error. The rearrangement uses TRBV2 and TRBJ1-5, with a possible D match to TRBD1 (6 bases). The CDR3 length is 14 residues. Germline V lookup: CDR1 SNHLY, CDR2 FYNNEI. The CDR3 is CASREDRSNQPQHF. CDR3 bases: TGTGCCAGCAGGGAAGACAGGAGCAATCAGCCCCAGCATTTT.

The chain joins TRBV11-3 to TRBJ2-3; 10 positions match TRBD1. This CDR3 region has 17 residues. Germline V gene data show CDR1 as SGHNT and CDR2 as YENEEA. V lost 5 bases, J lost 4 bases, and 12 bases stayed unmatched. In DNA, the CDR3 is TGTGCCAGCAGCCAGGGACAGGGGCGTGGGGGCTCAGATACGCAGTATTTT. Its translation is CASSQGQGRGGSDTQYF.

CDR3 DNA: TGTGCCAGCAGTCCGCAGGCCGTGAACACTGAAGCTTTCTTT. Protein product: CASSPQAVNTEAFF. This chain joins TRBV27 and TRBJ1-1, with D hard to call. CDR1 and CDR2 from the germline V gene are MNHEY and SMNVEV (reference sequence). The V end lost 5 bases, the J end lost 0 bases, and 10 bases lay between the germline ends. The CDR3 has 14 amino acids.

This clone was observed a few times. The chain carries TRBV27 and TRBJ2-7; 9 nucleotides agree with TRBD1. The V and J ends lost 7 bases and 3 bases, in that order; junction bases with no gene match: 10. Germline CDR1 is MNHEY and CDR2 is SMNVEV (reference sequence). This CDR3 region has 15 residues. CDR3 sequence (DNA): TGTGCCAGCACCCCCAGCCGGGACAGGGTCTACGAGCAGTACTTC. Encoded protein: CASTPSRDRVYEQYF.